Listed below are T cell receptor beta chains from one sample, sequenced in a study of PD-1 blockade in classical Hodgkin lymphoma. Method: immunoSEQ multiplex PCR; TCRdb's copy keeps in-frame clones and lacks some. The sample holds about 93,000 clones; just under 80% are singletons and the top ten take over 7.5%. Sequences were derived from peripheral blood mononuclear cells (PBMCs), sampled before the fourth cycle of nivolumab. These receptors originate from a human donor with classical Hodgkin lymphoma. Both conserved end residues are part of each CDR3. Fields, in order: D gene, J gene, V gene, clone size, CDR3 protein, CDR3 DNA. The D gene is left open where the match is weak. Clone size is shown for a subset of rows, as once, few, many or a class of expanded clone.

>.|TRBJ1-3|TRBV2|few
CANIRRRSPDSGNTIYF
TGTGCCAACATAAGACGCAGGTCTCCAGACTCTGGAAACACCATATATTTT
>.|TRBJ2-7|TRBV11-2|few
CASSFSSGSYEQYF
TGTGCCAGCAGCTTTAGTAGCGGCTCCTACGAGCAGTACTTC
>.|TRBJ2-6|TRBV7-8|.
CASSLAVRAGVLTF
TGTGCCAGCAGCTTAGCGGTCAGGGCCGGCGTCCTGACTTTC
>.|TRBJ2-7|TRBV11-3|few
CASSLGPGRRYEQYF
TGTGCCAGCAGCTTAGGCCCGGGACGGCGATACGAGCAGTACTTC
>TRBD2|TRBJ2-3|TRBV5-1|.
CASSAGTSLSTDTQYF
TGCGCCAGCAGCGCCGGGACTAGCCTATCCACAGATACGCAGTATTTT
>.|TRBJ2-7|TRBV30|.
CAWSAAIPSPIYEQYF
TGTGCCTGGAGTGCGGCGATCCCTAGTCCCATCTACGAGCAGTACTTC
>TRBD1|TRBJ1-2|TRBV7-9|.
CASSHRDRGFEGYTF
TGTGCCAGCAGCCACCGGGACAGGGGATTCGAAGGCTACACCTTC
>TRBD1|TRBJ1-1|TRBV4-1|few
CASSQTGFGAEAFF
TGCGCCAGCAGCCAGACAGGGTTTGGCGCTGAAGCTTTCTTT
>TRBD1|TRBJ1-5|TRBV30|.
CAWGQGGNQPQHF
TGTGCCTGGGGACAGGGTGGCAATCAGCCCCAGCATTTT
>TRBD2|TRBJ2-2|TRBV9|once
CASSVRAERGAINTGELFF
TGTGCCAGCAGCGTCAGAGCCGAGCGGGGGGCTATCAACACCGGGGAGCTGTTTTTT
>.|TRBJ1-1|TRBV6-5|.
CASRPPRPNTEAFF
TGTGCCAGCAGGCCTCCTAGGCCGAACACTGAAGCTTTCTTT
>TRBD2|TRBJ2-1|TRBV7-6|.
CASTPAGGPNEQFF
TGTGCCAGCACCCCAGCGGGGGGGCCTAATGAGCAGTTCTTC
>.|TRBJ2-3|TRBV4-1|.
CASSREEQEFTDTQYF
TGCGCCAGCAGCCGAGAGGAGCAGGAGTTCACAGATACGCAGTATTTT
>TRBD1|TRBJ1-2|TRBV5-1|.
CASSLQDRSRGYTF
TGCGCCAGCAGCTTGCAGGACAGGTCTAGGGGCTACACCTTC
>.|TRBJ2-1|TRBV19|.
CASSSTTPGAVLRFF
.
>.|TRBJ1-1|TRBV28|.
CASSLLRLRGTEAFF
TGTGCCAGCAGTTTATTAAGGCTACGCGGCACTGAAGCTTTCTTT
>TRBD1|TRBJ2-3|TRBV15|.
CATSRDRGWEDTQYF
TGTGCCACCAGCCGGGACAGGGGGTGGGAAGATACGCAGTATTTT
>.|TRBJ2-5|TRBV7-9|.
CASSDSLQETQYF
TGTGCCAGCAGTGACAGTCTACAAGAGACCCAGTACTTC
>.|TRBJ2-5|TRBV5-4|.
CASSFGGAETQYF
TGTGCCAGCAGCTTTGGTGGGGCAGAGACCCAGTACTTC
>.|TRBJ1-2|TRBV2|.
CASRQVYGYTF
TGTGCCAGCAGACAAGTCTATGGCTACACCTTC
>.|TRBJ2-2|TRBV6-1|once
CASNERASDGGELFF
TGTGCCAGCAACGAGAGGGCCTCCGATGGCGGGGAGCTGTTTTTT
>.|TRBJ2-5|TRBV11-2|.
CASSPSLQGRLQETQYF
TGTGCCAGCAGCCCATCCCTACAGGGACGGCTCCAAGAGACCCAGTACTTC
>.|TRBJ2-3|TRBV7-6|.
CASSLRGRAEGTDTQYF
TGTGCCAGCAGCTTAAGGGGGAGGGCCGAGGGCACAGATACGCAGTATTTT
>.|TRBJ1-4|TRBV5-1|few
CASSFWGVGELFF
TGCGCCAGCAGCTTCTGGGGGGTCGGTGAACTGTTTTTT
>.|TRBJ2-3|TRBV6-5|.
CASSYLEDTQYF
TGTGCCAGCAGTTACTTAGAAGATACGCAGTATTTT